The entry below describes one T cell receptor (beta chain). This record belongs to a study of blood T cell repertoires in COVID-19. At the level of the study: From the United States, Italy and Spain came samples of acute and convalescent COVID-19.

Original analysis: From reference gene primer amplification, estimates of nucleated cell counts were derived. Profiling relied on immunoSEQ multiplex PCR, and the TCRdb table lists in-frame clones only, not all of them. V, J and clone size derive from that table, while D and trimming were established from the DNA sequence. The sample has roughly 250,000 clones; around 84% are singletons. Trimming stripped 2 bases from V and 7 bases from J, with 12 bases between. The CDR3 extends over 14 amino acids. CDR1 is SGHDT and CDR2 is YYEEEE in the germline V gene. The rearrangement links TRBV5-6 to TRBJ1-4; tentatively, D is TRBD1 (6 bases). The sequenced sample was peripheral blood. The receptor comes from a middle-aged woman who had recovered from COVID-19. The DNA for the CDR3 is TGTGCCAGCAGCTTTTTACAGGGTGGTGAAAAACTGTTTTTT. Translation: CASSFLQGGEKLFF.